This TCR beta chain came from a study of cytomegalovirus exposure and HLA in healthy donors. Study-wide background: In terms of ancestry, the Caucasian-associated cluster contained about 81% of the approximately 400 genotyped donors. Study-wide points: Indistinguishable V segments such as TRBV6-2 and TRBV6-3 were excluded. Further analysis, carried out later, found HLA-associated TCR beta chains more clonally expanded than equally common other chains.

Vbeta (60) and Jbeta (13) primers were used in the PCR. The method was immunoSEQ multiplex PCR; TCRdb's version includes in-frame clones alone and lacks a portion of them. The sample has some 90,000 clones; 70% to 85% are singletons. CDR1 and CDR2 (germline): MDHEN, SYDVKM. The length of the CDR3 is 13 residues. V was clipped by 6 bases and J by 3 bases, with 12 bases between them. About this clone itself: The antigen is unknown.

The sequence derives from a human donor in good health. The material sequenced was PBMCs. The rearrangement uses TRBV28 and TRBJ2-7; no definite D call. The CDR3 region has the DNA TGTGCCAGCAGCCCCGGAGTACGCTACGAGCAGTACTTC. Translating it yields CASSPGVRYEQYF. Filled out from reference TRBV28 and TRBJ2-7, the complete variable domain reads DVKVTQSSRYLVKRTGEKVFLECVQDMDHENMFWYRQDPGLGLRLIYFSYDVKMKEKGDIPEGYSVSREKKERFSLILESASTNQTSMYLCASSPGVRYEQYFGPGTRLTVT.